The 17 T cell receptor beta chains reported below all come from one sample, sequenced in a study of regulatory T cells. Findings and caveats of the study: In CD3G-deficient patients, conventional CD4+ T cells were enriched for hydrophobic CDR3 residues at positions 6 and 7.

Their specific antigens are unknown. The PCR used 52 TRBV and 13 TRBJ primers. Assay used: immunoSEQ multiplex PCR; TCRdb lists only in-frame clones, some missing. The repertoire holds more than 25,000 clones, approximately 90% seen once, with 1.5% to 1.9% in the top ten. Sequencing was done on a sample of conventional CD4+ T cells sorted from blood. These receptors all stem from a person under 35 with CD3G deficiency.

The rearrangement links TRBV28 to TRBJ1-5, with 9 bases lining up with TRBD1. V lost 5 bases, J lost 6 bases, and 5 bases stayed unmatched. Germline values: CDR1 MDHEN, CDR2 SYDVKM. This CDR3 is 14 amino acids long. DNA for the CDR3: TGTGCCAGCAGTCGACAGGGACAGGGTCAGCCCCAGCATTTT. This gives the protein CASSRQGQGQPQHF.

This rearrangement joins TRBV28 to TRBJ1-2, with 10 bases fitting TRBD1. Germline CDR1 reads MDHEN; CDR2 reads SYDVKM. This CDR3 comprises 16 residues. V gave up 6 bases and J gave up 3 bases; unmatched junction bases: 10. CDR3 amino acids: CASSFRGGTGDYGYTF. CDR3 coding DNA: TGTGCCAGCAGCTTTCGGGGTGGGACAGGGGACTATGGCTACACCTTC.

The rearrangement uses TRBV27 and TRBJ2-1; 13 nucleotides line up with TRBD2. CDR3 length: 16 amino acids. The J segment lost 4 bases and the V segment lost 0 bases, leaving 0 bases of the junction unmatched. CDR1 and CDR2 from the germline V gene are MNHEY and SMNVEV (reference sequence). The CDR3 spells CASSLSGLAGYNEQFF. For the CDR3, the DNA is TGTGCCAGCAGTTTATCGGGACTAGCGGGGTACAATGAGCAGTTCTTC.

This clone was counted once. The gene calls are TRBV30 and TRBJ1-1, with D perhaps matching TRBD1 (5 bases). CDR1 and CDR2 (germline): GTSNPN, SVGIG (reference sequence). This CDR3 contains 14 residues. Trimming removed 4 bases at V and 0 bases at J, with 12 bases between. CDR3 nucleotides: TGTGCCTGGACTGTGGGGACCATGAACACTGAAGCTTTCTTT. Amino acid sequence: CAWTVGTMNTEAFF.

The count of this clone is one. This chain connects TRBV11-2 to TRBJ1-1; D ambiguous. This CDR3 contains 13 residues. Germline assignment: CDR1 SGHAT and CDR2 FQNNGV. V gave up 4 bases and J gave up 4 bases, with 10 bases separating them. CDR3 coding DNA: TGTGCCAGCAGCTCTCACGCCAGCACTGAAGCTTTCTTT. It yields the protein CASSSHASTEAFF.

The rearrangement joins TRBV2 to TRBJ1-1; possible D gene TRBD1, 5 bases. The CDR3 runs to 15 residues. Germline CDR1 and CDR2: SNHLY and FYNNEI. Trimming took off 3 bases at V and 7 bases at J, with 18 bases between the two ends. CDR3 in DNA: TGTGCCAGCAGTGATGAGACAGCGCGAACATTTGAAGCTTTCTTT. Translation: CASSDETARTFEAFF.

V usage is TRBV7-8 and J usage is TRBJ2-6; D gene uncertain. The ends were cut back, 3 bases at V and 11 bases at J, with 11 bases in the middle. The CDR3 spans 13 residues. The germline V gene encodes CDR1 SGHVS and CDR2 FQNEAQ. Here the CDR3 reads CASSFQDWDVLTF. The CDR3 coding sequence is TGTGCCAGCAGCTTCCAGGATTGGGACGTCCTGACTTTC.

The chain couples TRBV7-2 to TRBJ1-1, with D unresolved. Germline V gives CDR1 SGHTA, CDR2 FQGNSA. V lost 0 bases to trimming and J lost 4 bases, with 9 bases between them. CDR3 length: 14 amino acids. The CDR3: CASSLARGLTEAFF. In nucleotides, the CDR3 is TGTGCCAGCAGCTTAGCCCGAGGGCTCACTGAAGCTTTCTTT.

In its sample, this clone was seen once. The rearrangement joins TRBV28 to TRBJ2-7, with D perhaps TRBD1 (5 bases). Trimming took off 3 bases at V and 2 bases at J, with 14 bases between the two ends. The CDR3 consists of 15 residues. Germline V gives CDR1 MDHEN, CDR2 SYDVKM. The CDR3 protein is CASSLDRTPAYEQYF. The CDR3 DNA sequence: TGTGCCAGCAGTTTGGATAGGACACCTGCCTACGAGCAGTACTTC.

The J gene is TRBJ2-7, the V gene TRBV10-2; 9 bases align to TRBD1. Germline-derived CDR1 and CDR2 are WSHSY and SAAADI. Losses at the gene ends were 5 bases for V and 0 bases for J; bases not matched to a gene: 2. The CDR3 has 14 residues. The CDR3, as DNA: TGCGCCAGCAGTCGGGACAGGGCCTCCTACGAGCAGTACTTC. It is translated as CASSRDRASYEQYF.

The DNA for the CDR3 is TGTGCCAGCACCCGAGGGGACTCTAACACCGGGGAGCTGTTTTTT. Its protein is CASTRGDSNTGELFF. The chain employs TRBV6-6 and TRBJ2-2, with a tentative D call TRBD2 (6 bases). The CDR3 spans 15 residues. Trimming shortened V by 7 bases and J by 2 bases, and 14 bases separated the two germline ends. Looked up from germline, CDR1 is MNHNY and CDR2 is SVGAGI (reference sequence).

This chain joins TRBV7-9 and TRBJ1-2; no firm D call. V lost 1 base and J 1 base, leaving 4 bases between the germline ends. The CDR3 has 13 amino acids. Looked up from germline, CDR1 is SEHNR and CDR2 is FQNEAQ (reference sequence). As DNA, the CDR3 is TGTGCCAGCAGCTTAGACAATAACTATGGCTACACCTTC. Translation: CASSLDNNYGYTF.

This rearrangement joins TRBV7-2 to TRBJ2-5, with a possible D match to TRBD1 (5 bases). Germline V gene sequence: CDR1 SGHTA, CDR2 FQGNSA. V was clipped by 2 bases and J by 4 bases, with 23 bases between them. CDR3 size: 18 residues. The CDR3 loop is CASSLWKFGQGRGETQYF. CDR3 coding DNA: TGTGCCAGCAGCTTATGGAAATTCGGGCAGGGAAGAGGAGAGACCCAGTACTTC.

This rearrangement joins TRBV19 to TRBJ1-2; a possible D gene is TRBD1 (6 bases). Trimming pared 5 bases from V and 10 bases from J, leaving 11 bases between. CDR1 LNHDA and CDR2 SQIVND come from the germline V gene (reference sequence). This CDR3 is 11 amino acids long. The CDR3 sequence is CASSSGTSYTF. The CDR3, as DNA: TGTGCCAGTAGTTCCGGGACATCCTACACCTTC.

The chain uses TRBV19 and TRBJ2-1; 8 positions agree with TRBD2. The CDR3 has 15 amino acids. Germline values: CDR1 LNHDA, CDR2 SQIVND (reference sequence). With 5 bases clipped from V and 4 bases from J, the junction kept 7 bases outside the gene matches. The CDR3 DNA sequence: TGTGCCAGTAGTCCCCGACTAGCGAGATACAATGAGCAGTTCTTC. This translates into CASSPRLARYNEQFF.

This chain joins TRBV10-3 and TRBJ1-1, with TRBD1 as a possible D gene (5 bases). This CDR3 has 14 amino acids. The germline V and J ends were trimmed by 0 bases and 3 bases, with 8 bases remaining between them. From germline, CDR1 is ENHRY and CDR2 SYGVKD. The CDR3, as DNA: TGTGCCATCAGTGAGTCGACAGACTACACTGAAGCTTTCTTT. This sequence encodes CAISESTDYTEAFF.

The chain has TRBV28 and TRBJ1-2; a possible D gene is TRBD1 (5 bases). V gave up 10 bases and J gave up 3 bases, with 9 bases separating them. The length of the CDR3 is 11 residues. Germline V gene sequence: CDR1 MDHEN, CDR2 SYDVKM. The DNA for the CDR3 is TGTGCCACCGCAGGGTACTATGGCTACACCTTC. Its translation is CATAGYYGYTF.